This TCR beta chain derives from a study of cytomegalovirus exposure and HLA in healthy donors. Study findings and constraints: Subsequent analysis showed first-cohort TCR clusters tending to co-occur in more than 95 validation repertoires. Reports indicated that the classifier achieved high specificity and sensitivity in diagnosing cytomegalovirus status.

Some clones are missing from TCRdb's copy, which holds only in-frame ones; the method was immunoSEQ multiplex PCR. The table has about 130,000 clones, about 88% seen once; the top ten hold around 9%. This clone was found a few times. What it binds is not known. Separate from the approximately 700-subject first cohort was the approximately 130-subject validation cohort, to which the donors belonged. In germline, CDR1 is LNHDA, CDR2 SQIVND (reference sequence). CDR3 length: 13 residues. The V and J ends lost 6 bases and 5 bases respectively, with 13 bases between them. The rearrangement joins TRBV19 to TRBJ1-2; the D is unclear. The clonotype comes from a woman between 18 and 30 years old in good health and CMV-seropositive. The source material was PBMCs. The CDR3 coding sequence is TGTGCCAGTAGGGCGGAGCTCTGGTATGGCTACACCTTC. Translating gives CASRAELWYGYTF.